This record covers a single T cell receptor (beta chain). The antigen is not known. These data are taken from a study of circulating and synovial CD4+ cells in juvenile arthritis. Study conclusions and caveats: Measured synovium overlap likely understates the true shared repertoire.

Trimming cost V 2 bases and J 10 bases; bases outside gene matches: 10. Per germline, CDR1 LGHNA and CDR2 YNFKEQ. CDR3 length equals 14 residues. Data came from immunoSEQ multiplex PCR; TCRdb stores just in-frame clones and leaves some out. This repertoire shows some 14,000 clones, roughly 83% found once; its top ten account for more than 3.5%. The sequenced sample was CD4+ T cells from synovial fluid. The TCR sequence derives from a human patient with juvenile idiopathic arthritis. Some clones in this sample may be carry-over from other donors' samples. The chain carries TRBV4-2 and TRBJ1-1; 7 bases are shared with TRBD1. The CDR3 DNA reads TGTGCCAGCAGCCAACCGGGGACAGCCGATGGAGCTTTCTTT. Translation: CASSQPGTADGAFF.